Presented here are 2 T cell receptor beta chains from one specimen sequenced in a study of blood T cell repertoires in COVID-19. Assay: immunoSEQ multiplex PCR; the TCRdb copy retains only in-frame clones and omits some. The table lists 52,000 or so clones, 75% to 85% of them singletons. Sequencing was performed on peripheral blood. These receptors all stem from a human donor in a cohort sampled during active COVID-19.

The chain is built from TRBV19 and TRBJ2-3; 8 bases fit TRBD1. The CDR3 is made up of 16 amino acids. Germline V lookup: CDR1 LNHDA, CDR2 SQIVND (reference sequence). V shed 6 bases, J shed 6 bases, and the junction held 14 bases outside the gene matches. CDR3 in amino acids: CASSQYGQGVSDTQYF. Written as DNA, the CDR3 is TGTGCCAGTAGCCAATATGGACAGGGAGTATCGGATACGCAGTATTTT.

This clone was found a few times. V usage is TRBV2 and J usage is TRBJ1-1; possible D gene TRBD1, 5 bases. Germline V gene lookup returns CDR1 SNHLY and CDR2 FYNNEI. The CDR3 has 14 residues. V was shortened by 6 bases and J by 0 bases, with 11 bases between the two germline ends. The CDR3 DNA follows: TGTGCCAGCAGCCGACAGACCATGAACACTGAAGCTTTCTTT. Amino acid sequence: CASSRQTMNTEAFF. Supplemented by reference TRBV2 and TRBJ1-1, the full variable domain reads EPEVTQTPSHQVTQMGQEVILRCVPISNHLYFYWYRQILGQKVEFLVSFYNNEISEKSEIFDDQFSVERPDGSNFTLKIRSTKLEDSAMYFCASSRQTMNTEAFFGQGTRLTVV.